This T cell receptor beta chain stems from a study of cytomegalovirus exposure and HLA in healthy donors (dated by TCRdb to the late 2010s). For the wider study: An earlier analysis of more than 550 of the donors reported approximately 260 Gb of sequence data and 117 million unique TCR beta sequences obtained from about 180 million T cells. In the later analysis, no new phenotypic data were used to find candidate immune exposures; instead, reliance was placed on TCR beta sequences and their occurrence across donors. The study aimed to test whether signatures of past pathogen exposure could be identified by cataloging public T cell receptors. Among 398 genotyped donors of the cohort, an average of about 240,000 unique TCR beta nucleotide sequences were sequenced per donor, 15% to 20% of them non-productive. An earlier analysis of around 640 of the donors used high-throughput TCR beta sequencing to judge whether each TCR beta V gene segment behaved as functional or pseudogenic. In a later analysis, previously published TCR beta repertoires from fewer than 750 donors were re-analyzed and high-resolution HLA genotyping was added so that TCR occurrence patterns could be studied. A separate validation cohort of roughly 130 different subjects was used in addition to the approximately 700-subject first cohort. All discovery cohort repertoires had been generated on a single sequencing platform. Of the approximately 400 genotyped donors, around 81% fell in the genetic ancestry cluster associated with self-reported Caucasian donors. A few DR-DQ haplotypes were treated as single units for association and clustering because of strong linkage in the cohort. The study combined high-throughput TCR immunosequencing, statistical association of individual TCRs with disease status, and machine learning to predict cytomegalovirus infection status. An early release covering around 630 HLA-typed donors comprised approximately 300 gigabases of sequencing data and approximately 80 million unique TCR sequences. A later genetic analysis used genome-wide SNP genotypes for about three fifths of the 666 donors, treating that subset as a discovery cohort. HLA typing covered class I and class II loci at four-digit resolution. Using immunosequencing, the study profiled T cell repertoires from 666 subjects and related those repertoires to cytomegalovirus serostatus. The number of donors typed differed by locus, with about 629-640 for A, B, C, DRB1 and DQB1, more than 500 for DQA1, 600 to 610 for DPA1, and roughly 450 for DPB1. Donor age, sex, ethnicity and CMV serostatus were compiled alongside the repertoire data. Broad study findings and their caveats: A later analysis found that most CMV-associated TCR beta chains appeared HLA-restricted, with HLA associations seemingly driven largely by CMV exposure. The sequencing pipeline was judged likely to have produced a cluster of highly shared sequence variants as a technical artifact. A later genetic analysis associated a missense DCLRE1C variant with V-gene and J-gene trimming of TCR beta chains, and an independent cohort replicated the association. Presence/absence analyses assumed roughly uniform sequencing depth across donors, an assumption that may not hold. Because the 87-base-pair reads could not distinguish some IMGT-functional V segments, including TRBV6-2 and TRBV6-3, those segments were excluded. Because counts were too low, roughly 16 rarely observed V segments, including chromosome 9 orphons, were excluded from the earlier analysis of roughly 580 of the donors. Correlated functional status among segregating V segments might be attributable to linkage disequilibrium, but an unknown experimental factor could not be ruled out. In a later analysis, HLA-associated TCR beta chains showed more clonal expansion and lower generation probabilities than non-associated chains that were equally common. Compared with the roughly 670-donor mean, donors in an Asian-associated ancestry cluster had fewer N-insertions in productive TCRs, according to a later genetic analysis. The authors suggested that the approach could potentially be generalized to other disease states and immunological phenotypes. A further reported finding was that TCR beta sequences accurately predicted the HLA-A and HLA-B alleles for most subjects in the first cohort. In this cohort, only TCR beta chains were sequenced, and detectable features were limited by the absence of alpha or paired-chain data. The study listed approximately 150 TCR beta chains as associated with cytomegalovirus. In a later analysis, the rate of TCR association differed among HLA loci, with DRB1 alleles having the most associated TCRs and HLA-C alleles having the fewest. CMV serostatus was the only immune exposure information available for the cohort. While some public TCRs were present in many individuals, most TCR sequences turned up only very rarely across donors. Because HLA typing was missing for some donors at each locus, association tests included only the typed subset. Strong co-occurrence of HLA alleles, especially DR and DQ, made assigning TCR associations to individual alleles difficult. Cytomegalovirus status was reported to be diagnosed by the classifier with high specificity and sensitivity in both the original and validation cohorts. A later analysis associated 16,951 TCR beta sequences with specific HLA alleles at a false discovery rate of 0.05. In an earlier analysis of around 600 of the donors, most TCR beta V segments were observed in productive rearrangements about 87% or about 30% of the time, broadly matching IMGT annotations. Three of the identified cytomegalovirus-associated TCR beta chains were confirmed in vitro to be specific for cytomegalovirus antigens. Several of the top co-occurrence clusters appeared to be linked to parvovirus B19, influenza, CMV and Epstein-Barr virus, according to a later analysis.

Library preparation used the immunoSEQ multiplex PCR assay. The multiplex PCR relied on a mix of 60 forward primers for TCR Vbeta segments and 13 reverse primers for TCR Jbeta segments. A multiplex PCR assay on genomic DNA amplified the CDR3 region of rearranged TCR beta genes. The Illumina HiSeq System was used to sequence the amplified TCR beta libraries as 87-base-pair reads. Under the source paper's analysis protocol: A later analysis counted tens of millions of unique TCR beta chains across the approximately 700 repertoires, and some 11 million of these chains were shared by at least two donors. A nearest-neighbor algorithm error-corrected the raw reads and collapsed the reads into unique sequences, merging closely related sequences to remove PCR and sequencing errors. V, D and J gene segments were assigned by aligning CDR3 sequences to IMGT reference sequences. Each retained sequence needed at least a six-nucleotide match to both a V gene segment and a J gene segment. Rearrangements were classified as productive when the CDR3 lacked stop codons and remained in frame with V and J, and all other rearrangements were classified as non-productive. CDR3 was defined according to IMGT convention as the region running from the second conserved V-encoded cysteine to the conserved J-encoded phenylalanine. Sequences without an unambiguous match to a single V gene segment were excluded from the earlier analysis of several hundred of the donors. An earlier analysis of several hundred of the donors called V segments functional above 56.7% productive rearrangements and segregating when the between-donor standard deviation exceeded 5%. To diagnose cytomegalovirus status from the catalog of TCR beta chain sequences, a statistical classification framework was built. In a later analysis, V and J genes were assigned by comparing TCR nucleotide sequences against IMGT/GENE-DB human TR gene sequences. Using the TCRdist pipeline, a later analysis assigned CDR3 sequences along with most-parsimonious VDJ recombination scenarios. In a later analysis, every TCR beta chain was defined by the combination of its CDR3 amino acid sequence and its V-gene family, and reads without a unique V-gene family were dropped. In a later analysis, 500 to 650 highly shared, low-generation-probability nucleotide sequences were removed to address suspected cross-contamination and a sequencing artifact. In a later analysis, a clonal expansion index for each public chain was calculated from normalized within-repertoire ranks of inferred template counts. In a later analysis, generation probabilities were computed using a VDJ recombination model fitted to out-of-frame rearrangements, and the results were checked against IGoR. A later analysis scored TCR-TCR, TCR-HLA and TCR-CMV co-occurrence with hypergeometric tests, applying a repertoire-size bias correction to TCR pairs. To estimate false discovery rates, a later analysis permuted the HLA or CMV assignments 20 times. In a later analysis, co-occurring TCRs were grouped with DBSCAN, and TCRdist sequence similarity was added when clustering was performed within HLA-allele-positive subsets. Repertoires with fewer than 30,000 or more than 120,000 public chains were left out of co-occurrence clustering, as were roughly five repertoires with anomalous nucleotide sharing. Not all clones reach the TCRdb copy of this immuneACCESS table, which keeps in-frame sequences only. Checked studies attribute under half of the gap to unresolved V genes and leave the rest unexplained. V, J and clone size are taken as reported in that table, and D and trimming were inferred from the DNA itself. The sample yields around 95,000 clones; about 76% were counted once. The ten largest clones take up about 9.4% of the sample.

There are 22 amino acids in the CDR3, from cysteine to phenylalanine inclusive. The read is trimmed to its CDR3 DNA, 66 bases read in frame from base 1. Here V drops 2 bases and J drops 0 bases, and the junction holds 17 bases not matched to any gene. In the germline V gene, CDR1 corresponds to KGHSH and CDR2 to LQKENI. With respect to this clone: The clone's antigen remains unknown. No per-base quality is available; no much larger clone lies one base away.

The cohort consisted of 666 healthy bone marrow donors. At the time of sampling, every cohort member was nominally healthy, though immune exposures that went unrecorded were likely present. The donor was CMV seropositive and belonged to the group of 250 to 350 seropositive cohort members. A peripheral blood sample was provided by each donor, and peripheral blood mononuclear cells were used for TCR beta sequencing. Genomic DNA was extracted from the blood cell samples with the Qiagen DNeasy Blood Extraction Kit. The chain employs TRBV18 and TRBJ2-6; 9 central nucleotides agree with TRBD1. The sample consisted of PBMCs. The sequence came from a man aged 30 to 39 in good health and CMV-seropositive. The DNA sequence follows: TGTGCCAGCTCACCATACAATCCTATGGGACAGGGCTTCCTCTCTGGGGCCAACGTCCTGACTTTC. Its protein product is CASSPYNPMGQGFLSGANVLTF.